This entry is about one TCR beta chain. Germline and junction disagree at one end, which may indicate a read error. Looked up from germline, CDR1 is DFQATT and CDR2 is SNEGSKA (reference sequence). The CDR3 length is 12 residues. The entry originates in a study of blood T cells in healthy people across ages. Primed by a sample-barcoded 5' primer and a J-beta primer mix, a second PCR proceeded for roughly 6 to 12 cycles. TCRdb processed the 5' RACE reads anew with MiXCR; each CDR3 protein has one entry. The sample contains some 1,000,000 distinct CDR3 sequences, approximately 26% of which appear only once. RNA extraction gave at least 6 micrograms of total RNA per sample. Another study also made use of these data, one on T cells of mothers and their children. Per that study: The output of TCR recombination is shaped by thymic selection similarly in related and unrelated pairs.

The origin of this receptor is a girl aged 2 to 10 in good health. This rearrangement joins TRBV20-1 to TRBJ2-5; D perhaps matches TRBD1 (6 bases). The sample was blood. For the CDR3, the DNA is TGCAGTGTTAGATCCACCTACAGGGAGCAGTACTTC. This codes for CSVRSTYREQYF.